Below, 14 T cell receptor beta chains from the same sample are listed, as sequenced in a study of shared clonotypes between healthy human individuals. The method was immunoSEQ multiplex PCR; TCRdb's version includes in-frame clones alone and lacks a portion of them. The table includes about 1,500,000 clones, approximately 96% detected once. Sequencing used naive CD4+ T cells sorted from blood. The sample's subset: CD45RA+ positively selected. These receptors originate from a man in his thirties or forties in good health.

The V gene is TRBV9, the J gene TRBJ2-3, with D possibly matching TRBD2 (6 bases). Trimming stripped 1 base from V and 1 base from J, with 10 bases between. The CDR3 has 15 amino acids. The germline gives CDR1 SGDLS, CDR2 YYNGEE. The CDR3 region is CASSVIAERTDTQYF. CDR3 sequence (DNA): TGTGCCAGCAGCGTAATAGCGGAGCGCACAGATACGCAGTATTTT. The full variable domain, its missing parts supplied by reference TRBV9 and TRBJ2-3, is DSGVTQTPKHLITATGQRVTLRCSPRSGDLSVYWYQQSLDQGLQFLIQYYNGEERAKGNILERFSAQQFPDLHSELNLSSLELGDSALYFCASSVIAERTDTQYFGPGTRLTVL.

The gene calls are TRBV7-9 and TRBJ1-1; 10 bases agree with TRBD1. The CDR3 has 19 residues. The V segment lost 6 bases and the J segment 0 bases; nucleotides outside the gene matches: 16. From germline, CDR1 is SEHNR and CDR2 FQNEAQ (reference sequence). The CDR3 here is CASRQIGDRGPTMNTEAFF. In DNA form, the CDR3 reads TGTGCCAGCAGACAAATAGGGGACAGGGGACCCACAATGAACACTGAAGCTTTCTTT.

The V call is TRBV11-3, the J call TRBJ2-3, with a tentative D call TRBD1 (6 bases). In germline, CDR1 is SGHNT, CDR2 YENEEA. V shed 2 bases and J shed 1 base, with 7 bases lying between them. This CDR3 contains 14 residues. The CDR3 reads CASSLHRGTDTQYF. CDR3 in DNA: TGTGCCAGCAGCTTACACAGGGGCACAGATACGCAGTATTTT.

The chain recombines TRBV7-7 with TRBJ2-2; D remains ambiguous. V lost 2 bases to trimming and J lost 6 bases, with 7 bases between them. The CDR3 contains 13 residues. The germline V gene has CDR1 SSHAT and CDR2 FNYEAQ (reference sequence). CDR3 sequence: CASSLSAPGELFF. Here the CDR3 DNA reads TGTGCCAGCAGCTTATCAGCACCCGGGGAGCTGTTTTTT.

The chain recombines TRBV12-5 with TRBJ2-3; 15 nucleotides line up with TRBD2. V shed 0 bases, J shed 4 bases, and the junction held 8 bases outside the gene matches. CDR3 length: 19 residues. CDR1 and CDR2 from the germline V gene are LGHNT and FRNRAP. As DNA, the CDR3 is TGTGCTAGTGGTTTGGTACTCGGACTAGCGGGAGGGCCGGCAGATACGCAGTATTTT. As protein: CASGLVLGLAGGPADTQYF.

The chain combines TRBV11-2 with TRBJ1-2; TRBD1 matches at 10 bases. Germline CDR1 reads SGHAT; CDR2 reads FQNNGV. Unmatched junction bases numbered 1, after V lost 5 bases and J lost 1 base. The CDR3 contains 14 residues. Here the CDR3 reads CASSRDRGNYGYTF. The CDR3 DNA reads as TGTGCCAGCAGCCGGGACAGGGGTAACTATGGCTACACCTTC.

V and J are TRBV4-3 and TRBJ1-3, with unresolved D. The CDR3 is made up of 14 amino acids. The ends were cut back, 1 base at V and 7 bases at J, with 11 bases in the middle. Germline assignment: CDR1 LGHNA and CDR2 YSLEER. CDR3 loop: CASSQGFPTNTIYF. The DNA of the CDR3 is TGCGCCAGCAGCCAAGGTTTCCCAACTAACACCATATATTTT.

The CDR3 reads CASSPFSFSGRTPFSNTGELFF. The CDR3 bases are TGTGCCAGCTCACCATTTTCGTTCAGCGGGAGGACCCCCTTTTCGAACACCGGGGAGCTGTTTTTT. The rearrangement links TRBV18 to TRBJ2-2; 9 bases line up with TRBD2. This CDR3 region has 22 residues. From germline, CDR1 is KGHSH and CDR2 LQKENI. V shed 2 bases and J 0 bases; nucleotides not matched to a gene: 19. Variable domain in full (rest from reference TRBV18 and TRBJ2-2): NAGVMQNPRHLVRRRGQEARLRCSPMKGHSHVYWYRQLPEEGLKFMVYLQKENIIDESGMPKERFSAEFPKEGPSILRIQQVVRGDSAAYFCASSPFSFSGRTPFSNTGELFFGEGSRLTVL.

This chain joins TRBV6-5 and TRBJ1-1; TRBD1 matches 9 bases. Per germline, CDR1 MNHEY and CDR2 SVGAGI. The CDR3 runs to 16 residues. J was trimmed by 1 base and V by 2 bases; bases with no gene match: 5. The CDR3 DNA reads as TGTGCCAGCAGTTACCAGGGGACAGGGAAGAACACTGAAGCTTTCTTT. Its translation is CASSYQGTGKNTEAFF.

As concerns this clone: Other nucleotide sequences in the sample specify the same CDR3. V and J are TRBV28 and TRBJ2-5, with D uncertain. Germline CDR1 MDHEN, CDR2 SYDVKM. This CDR3 spans 12 amino acids. The V and J ends lost 6 bases and 1 base respectively, with 6 bases between them. CDR3 amino acids: CASSSGQETQYF. The CDR3 DNA reads as TGTGCCAGCAGCTCGGGCCAAGAGACCCAGTACTTC.

The chain links TRBV2 to TRBJ1-1; D not resolved. Germline V gene data show CDR1 as SNHLY and CDR2 as FYNNEI. Trimming left V 5 bases short and J 2 bases short, with 9 bases between. The CDR3 is made up of 13 amino acids. The DNA for the CDR3 is TGTGCCAGCAGTCAGGCCAGCAACACTGAAGCTTTCTTT. Residues: CASSQASNTEAFF.

V is TRBV4-3 and J is TRBJ2-7, with D possibly matching TRBD1 (6 bases). CDR3 length: 17 amino acids. Germline assignment: CDR1 LGHNA and CDR2 YSLEER. V was shortened by 4 bases and J by 0 bases, with 19 bases between the two germline ends. CDR3 DNA: TGCGCCAGCAGCCCTCGCGTCACCCAGGGGAACTCCTACGAGCAGTACTTC. Translation: CASSPRVTQGNSYEQYF.

The J gene is TRBJ1-5, the V gene TRBV28; 7 bases match TRBD1. The CDR3 extends over 16 amino acids. Germline V gene data show CDR1 as MDHEN and CDR2 as SYDVKM. Trimming at V came to 8 bases and at J to 0 bases, leaving 10 bases not matched to a gene. The CDR3 nucleotides read TGTGCCAGCGGTGGGTTAGGACAGGTTAGCAATCAGCCCCAGCATTTT. It specifies CASGGLGQVSNQPQHF.

The chain combines TRBV6-1 with TRBJ2-3; no clear D. In germline, CDR1 is MNHNS, CDR2 SASEGT. V was cut by 4 bases and J by 7 bases, with 12 bases left in between. CDR3 length equals 13 residues. In nucleotides, the CDR3 is TGTGCCAGCAGTGCCAACGAGGCGAATACGCAGTATTTT. Translating it yields CASSANEANTQYF.